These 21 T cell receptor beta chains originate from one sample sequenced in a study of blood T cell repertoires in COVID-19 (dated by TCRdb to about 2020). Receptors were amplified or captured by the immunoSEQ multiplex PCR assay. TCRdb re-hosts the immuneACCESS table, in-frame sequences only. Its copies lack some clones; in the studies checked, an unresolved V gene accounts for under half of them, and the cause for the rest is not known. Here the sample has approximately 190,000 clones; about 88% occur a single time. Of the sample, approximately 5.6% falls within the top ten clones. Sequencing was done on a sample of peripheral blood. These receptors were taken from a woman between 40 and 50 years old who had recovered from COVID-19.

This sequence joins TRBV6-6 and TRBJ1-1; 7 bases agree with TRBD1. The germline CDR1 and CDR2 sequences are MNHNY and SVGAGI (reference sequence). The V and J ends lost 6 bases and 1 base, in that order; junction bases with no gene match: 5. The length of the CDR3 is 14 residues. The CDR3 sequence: CASRTTGRNTEAFF. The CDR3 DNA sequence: TGTGCCAGCAGGACGACAGGGAGGAACACTGAAGCTTTCTTT.

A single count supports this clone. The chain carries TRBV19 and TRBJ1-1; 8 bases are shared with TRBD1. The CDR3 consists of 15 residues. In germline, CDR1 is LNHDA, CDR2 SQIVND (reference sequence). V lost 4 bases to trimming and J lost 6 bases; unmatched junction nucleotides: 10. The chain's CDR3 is CASSTMTGVGSEAFF. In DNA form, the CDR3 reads TGTGCCAGTAGTACGATGACAGGGGTCGGCTCTGAAGCTTTCTTT.

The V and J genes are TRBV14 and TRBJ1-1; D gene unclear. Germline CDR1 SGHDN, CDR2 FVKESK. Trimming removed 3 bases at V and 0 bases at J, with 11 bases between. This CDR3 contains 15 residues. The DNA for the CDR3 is TGTGCCAGCAGCCACTGGGGAGGGATGAACACTGAAGCTTTCTTT. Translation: CASSHWGGMNTEAFF.

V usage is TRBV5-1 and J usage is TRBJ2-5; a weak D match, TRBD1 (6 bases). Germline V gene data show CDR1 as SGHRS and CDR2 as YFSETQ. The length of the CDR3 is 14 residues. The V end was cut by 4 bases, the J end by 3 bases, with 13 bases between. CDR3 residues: CASSTDSMEETQYF. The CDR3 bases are TGCGCCAGCAGCACGGACAGTATGGAAGAGACCCAGTACTTC.

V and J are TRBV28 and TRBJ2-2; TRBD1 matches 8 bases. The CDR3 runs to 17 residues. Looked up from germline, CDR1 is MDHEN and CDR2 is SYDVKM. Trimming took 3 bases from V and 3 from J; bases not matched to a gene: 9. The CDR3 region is CASSLARGTGHTGELFF. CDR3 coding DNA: TGTGCCAGCAGTTTGGCTCGAGGGACAGGTCACACCGGGGAGCTGTTTTTT.

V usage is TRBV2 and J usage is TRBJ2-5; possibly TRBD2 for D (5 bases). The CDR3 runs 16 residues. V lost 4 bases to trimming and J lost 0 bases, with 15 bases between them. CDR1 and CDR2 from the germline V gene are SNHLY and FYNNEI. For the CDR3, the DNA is TGTGCCAGCAGTGGGGGAGACCACATATACCAAGAGACCCAGTACTTC. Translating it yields CASSGGDHIYQETQYF.

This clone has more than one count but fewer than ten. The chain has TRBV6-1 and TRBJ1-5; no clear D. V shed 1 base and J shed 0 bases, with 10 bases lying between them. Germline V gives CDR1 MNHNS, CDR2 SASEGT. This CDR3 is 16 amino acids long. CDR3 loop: CASSEVGAVSNQPQHF. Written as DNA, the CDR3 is TGTGCCAGCAGTGAAGTCGGAGCAGTTAGCAATCAGCCCCAGCATTTT.

The CDR3 DNA reads as TGCGCCAGCAGCCAAGAAAGCGGGAGAGATACGCAGTATTTT. This sequence encodes CASSQESGRDTQYF. The rearrangement links TRBV4-1 to TRBJ2-3, with 8 nucleotides matching TRBD2. This CDR3 contains 14 residues. The germline V gene has CDR1 MGHRA and CDR2 YSYEKL. J lost 5 bases, V lost 0 bases, and 1 base had no gene match.

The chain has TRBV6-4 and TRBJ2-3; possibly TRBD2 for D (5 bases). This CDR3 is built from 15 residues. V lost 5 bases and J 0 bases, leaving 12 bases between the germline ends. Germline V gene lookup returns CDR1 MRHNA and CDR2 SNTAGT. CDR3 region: CASSMTEASTDTQYF. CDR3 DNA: TGTGCCAGCAGTATGACGGAGGCTAGCACAGATACGCAGTATTTT.

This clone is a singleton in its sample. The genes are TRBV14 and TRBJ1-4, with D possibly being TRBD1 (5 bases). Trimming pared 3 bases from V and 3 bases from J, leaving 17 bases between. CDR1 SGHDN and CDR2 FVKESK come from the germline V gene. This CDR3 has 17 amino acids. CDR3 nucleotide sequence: TGTGCCAGCAGCCACCCTACAGCTCAGGGTTCTAATGAAAAACTGTTTTTT. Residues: CASSHPTAQGSNEKLFF.

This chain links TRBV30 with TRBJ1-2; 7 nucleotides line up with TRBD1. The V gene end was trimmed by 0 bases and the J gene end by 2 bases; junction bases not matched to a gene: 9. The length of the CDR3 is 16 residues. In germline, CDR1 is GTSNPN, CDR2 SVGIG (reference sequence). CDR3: CAWSVNRGRGNYGYTF. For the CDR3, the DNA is TGTGCCTGGAGTGTAAACCGTGGCAGGGGGAACTATGGCTACACCTTC.

CDR3 bases: TGTGCCTGGAGTGTCTCGGGGGTGGTCTACGAGCAGTACTTC. As protein: CAWSVSGVVYEQYF. The chain is built from TRBV30 and TRBJ2-7, with D perhaps matching TRBD2 (6 bases). The length of the CDR3 is 14 residues. The germline V gene encodes CDR1 GTSNPN and CDR2 SVGIG (reference sequence). V lost 0 bases to trimming and J lost 3 bases, with 12 bases between them.

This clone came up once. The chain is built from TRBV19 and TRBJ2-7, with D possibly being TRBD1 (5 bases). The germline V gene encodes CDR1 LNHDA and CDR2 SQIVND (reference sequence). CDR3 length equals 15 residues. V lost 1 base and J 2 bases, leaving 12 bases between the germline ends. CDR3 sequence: CASSIATPRAYEQYF. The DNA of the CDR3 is TGTGCCAGTAGTATAGCTACTCCCAGGGCCTACGAGCAGTACTTC.

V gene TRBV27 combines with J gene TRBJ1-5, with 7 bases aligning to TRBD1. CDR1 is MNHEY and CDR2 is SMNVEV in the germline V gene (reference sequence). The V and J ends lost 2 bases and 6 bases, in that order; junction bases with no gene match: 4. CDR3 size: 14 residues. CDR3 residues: CASSLGGGGQPQHF. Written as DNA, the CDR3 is TGTGCCAGCAGTTTAGGAGGGGGCGGTCAGCCCCAGCATTTT.

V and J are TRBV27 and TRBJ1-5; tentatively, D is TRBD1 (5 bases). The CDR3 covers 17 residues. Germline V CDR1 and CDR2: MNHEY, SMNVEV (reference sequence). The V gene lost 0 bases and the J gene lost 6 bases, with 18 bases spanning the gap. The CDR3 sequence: CASSLSSLGPYSQPQHF. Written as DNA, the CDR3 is TGTGCCAGCAGTTTATCTTCCCTGGGGCCTTATAGTCAGCCCCAGCATTTT.

CDR3 DNA: TGTGCCAGCAGCTCAAGACAGGGGGTCTTCCAAGAGACCCAGTACTTC. Protein sequence: CASSSRQGVFQETQYF. V and J are TRBV11-1 and TRBJ2-5; TRBD1 matches 9 bases. Germline V gene data show CDR1 as SGHAT and CDR2 as FQDESV (reference sequence). The V gene end was trimmed by 4 bases and the J gene end by 1 base; junction bases not matched to a gene: 7. The CDR3 has 16 amino acids.

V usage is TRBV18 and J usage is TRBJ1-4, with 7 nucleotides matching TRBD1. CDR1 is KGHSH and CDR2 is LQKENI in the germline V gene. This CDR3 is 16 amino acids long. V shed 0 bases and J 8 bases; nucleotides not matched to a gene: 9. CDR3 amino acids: CASSPPEGAVSEKLFF. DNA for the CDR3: TGTGCCAGCTCACCACCGGAGGGGGCAGTTTCCGAAAAACTGTTTTTT.

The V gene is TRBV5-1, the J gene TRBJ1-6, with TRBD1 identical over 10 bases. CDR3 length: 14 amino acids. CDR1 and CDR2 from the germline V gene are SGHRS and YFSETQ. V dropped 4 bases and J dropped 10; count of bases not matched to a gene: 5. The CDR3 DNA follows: TGCGCCAGCAGCCCGGGGACAGGGGACTCACCCCTCCACTTT. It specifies CASSPGTGDSPLHF.

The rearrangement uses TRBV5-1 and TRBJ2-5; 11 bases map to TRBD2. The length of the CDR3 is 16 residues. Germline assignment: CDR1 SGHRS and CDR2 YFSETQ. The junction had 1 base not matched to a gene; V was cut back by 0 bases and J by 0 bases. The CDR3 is CASSLGLAGYQETQYF. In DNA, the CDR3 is TGCGCCAGCAGCTTGGGACTAGCGGGGTACCAAGAGACCCAGTACTTC.

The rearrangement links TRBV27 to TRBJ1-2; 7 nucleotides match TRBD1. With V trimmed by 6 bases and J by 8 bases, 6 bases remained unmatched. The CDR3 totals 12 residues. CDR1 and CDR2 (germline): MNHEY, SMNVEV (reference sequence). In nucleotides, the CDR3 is TGTGCCAGCAGGAGACAGGGAGGCGGCTACACCTTC. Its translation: CASRRQGGGYTF.

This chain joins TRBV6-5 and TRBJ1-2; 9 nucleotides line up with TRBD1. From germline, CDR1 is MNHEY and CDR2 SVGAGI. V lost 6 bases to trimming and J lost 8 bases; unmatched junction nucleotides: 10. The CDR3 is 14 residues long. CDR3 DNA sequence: TGTGCCAGCAGCGGGTCCGGGACAGGGTACGGCTACACCTTC. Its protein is CASSGSGTGYGYTF.